A selection of T cell receptor beta chains follows, all from one sample in a study of a mutant IDH1 vaccine in newly diagnosed glioma. Profiled with immunoSEQ multiplex PCR; TCRdb holds only in-frame clones, not every one. This sample yields 92,000 or so clones, of which over 70% are seen a single time; roughly 5.3% belongs to the top ten. Sequencing was performed on PBMCs, taken from a glioma patient treated with radiotherapy, temozolomide or both. Receptors originate from a middle-aged man with glioma. Some clones in this sample may be carry-over from other donors' samples. Each CDR3 is given with its conserved first and last residue. D genes are given only for firm matches. Only part of the rows carry a size: once, few, many, or a class if the clone is expanded.

-	-	TRBV7-2	17	TRBJ2-7	TGTGCCAGCAGCCAGGGGATAGGGATCGTAAGCTCCTACGAGCAGTACTTC	CASSQGIGIVSSYEQYF
-	few	TRBV5-1	13	TRBJ1-4	TGCGCCAGCAGCCGGGGTGTCGGTGAAAAACTGTTTTTT	CASSRGVGEKLFF
-	-	TRBV5-1	14	TRBJ2-7	TGCGCCAGCAGCTTGAGTCCAGGCCCCTACGAGCAGTACTTC	CASSLSPGPYEQYF
-	few	TRBV2	15	TRBJ2-7	TGTGCCAGCAGTGAACCTGGGAGAGGGGGGTACGAGCAGTACTTC	CASSEPGRGGYEQYF
TRBD1	-	TRBV18	17	TRBJ2-7	TGTGCCAGCTCACCGGTTCAACAGGGGGTGGCCGGATACGAGCAGTACTTC	CASSPVQQGVAGYEQYF
TRBD2	-	TRBV5-1	16	TRBJ2-5	TGCGCCAGCAGCGACGGGACTAGCGGCTGGATGGAGACCCAGTACTTC	CASSDGTSGWMETQYF
-	-	TRBV7-9	14	TRBJ2-5	TGTGCAGGGCAGGCGGGGCCAGACCAAGAGACCCAGTACTTC	CAGQAGPDQETQYF
TRBD1	-	TRBV5-6	16	TRBJ1-6	TGTGCCAGCAGCTTCAGGGGGAGCTCCTATAATTCACCCCTCCACTTT	CASSFRGSSYNSPLHF
TRBD1	once	TRBV6-6	13	TRBJ2-1	TGTGCCAGCAGACGACAGGGAGCTAATGAGCAGTTCTTC	CASRRQGANEQFF
-	-	TRBV2	15	TRBJ1-2	TGTGCCAGCAGTACCGGACGTCCCCCTAACTATGGCTACACCTTC	CASSTGRPPNYGYTF
TRBD1	-	TRBV7-9	14	TRBJ1-1	TGTGCCAGCAGCTCCGGACAGGGGGACACTGAAGCTTTCTTT	CASSSGQGDTEAFF
-	-	TRBV7-9	16	TRBJ1-4	TGTGCCAGCAGCTTAGCGCTGGGGGGGGCCGGTGAAAAACTGTTTTTT	CASSLALGGAGEKLFF
-	few	TRBV11-3	14	TRBJ2-1	TGTGCCAGCAGCTTAGTAGGGAGGTACAATGAGCAGTTCTTC	CASSLVGRYNEQFF
-	-	TRBV4-1	13	TRBJ2-7	TGCGCCAGCAGCCGGGACGGACCCTACGAGCAGTACTTC	CASSRDGPYEQYF
-	-	TRBV5-6	19	TRBJ1-1	TGTGCCAGCAGCTCGGTGCAGGGGCTACTAACTCGCATGAACACTGAAGCTTTCTTT	CASSSVQGLLTRMNTEAFF
TRBD2	-	TRBV4-2	16	TRBJ2-3	TGTGCCAGCAGCCAATCTTCCGCTAGCGGGGGGAATACGCAGTATTTT	CASSQSSASGGNTQYF
TRBD1	few	TRBV5-6	14	TRBJ2-7	TGTGCCAGCAGCTGGGGACAGGGGGACTACGAGCAGTACTTC	CASSWGQGDYEQYF
-	-	TRBV5-1	15	TRBJ1-4	TGCGCCAGCAGCTTGTTGGGGTCTCCAGGAGAAAAACTGTTTTTT	CASSLLGSPGEKLFF
TRBD1	-	TRBV6-1	16	TRBJ1-2	TGTGCCAGCAGTGAATATGCTCGGACAGGGGATTATGGCTACACCTTC	CASSEYARTGDYGYTF
-	-	TRBV5-8	16	TRBJ2-7	TGTGCCAGCAGCCGATCGTCCTGGGGCACCGCCTACGAGCAGTACTTC	CASSRSSWGTAYEQYF
TRBD1	-	TRBV5-6	16	TRBJ1-1	TGTGCCAGCAGCTTCACCGGGACAGGGGGAGGAACTGAAGCTTTCTTT	CASSFTGTGGGTEAFF
-	-	TRBV6-5	14	TRBJ2-5	TGTGCCAGCAGTTATGGGCGGGGAGGAGAGACCCAGTACTTC	CASSYGRGGETQYF
-	-	TRBV11-1	13	TRBJ2-5	TGTGCCAGCAGCTTAGTCGAGGGCGAGACCCAGTACTTC	CASSLVEGETQYF